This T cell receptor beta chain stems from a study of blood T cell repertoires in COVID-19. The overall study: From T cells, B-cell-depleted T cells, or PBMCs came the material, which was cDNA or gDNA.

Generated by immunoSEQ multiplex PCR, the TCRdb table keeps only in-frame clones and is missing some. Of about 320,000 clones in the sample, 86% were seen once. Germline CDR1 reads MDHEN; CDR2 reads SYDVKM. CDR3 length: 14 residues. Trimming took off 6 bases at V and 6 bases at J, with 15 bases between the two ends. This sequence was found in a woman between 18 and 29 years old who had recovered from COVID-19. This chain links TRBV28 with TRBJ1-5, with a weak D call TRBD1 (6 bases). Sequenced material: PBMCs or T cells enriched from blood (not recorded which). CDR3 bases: TGTGCCAGCAGACCCGGGACACGGGGTCAGCCCCAGCATTTT. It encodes CASRPGTRGQPQHF.